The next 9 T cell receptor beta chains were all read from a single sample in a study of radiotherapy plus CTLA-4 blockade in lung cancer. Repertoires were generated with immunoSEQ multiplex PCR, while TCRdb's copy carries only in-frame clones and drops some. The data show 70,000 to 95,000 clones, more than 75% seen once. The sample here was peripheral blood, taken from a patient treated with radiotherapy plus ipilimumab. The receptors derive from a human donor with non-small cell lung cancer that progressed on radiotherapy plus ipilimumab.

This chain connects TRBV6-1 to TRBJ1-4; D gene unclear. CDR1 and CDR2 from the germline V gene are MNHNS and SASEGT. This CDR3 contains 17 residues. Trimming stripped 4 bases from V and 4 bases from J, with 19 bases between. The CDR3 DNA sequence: TGTGCCAGCAGTGGACGAATGTGGGCCCGCGTTAATGAAAAACTGTTTTTT. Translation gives CASSGRMWARVNEKLFF.

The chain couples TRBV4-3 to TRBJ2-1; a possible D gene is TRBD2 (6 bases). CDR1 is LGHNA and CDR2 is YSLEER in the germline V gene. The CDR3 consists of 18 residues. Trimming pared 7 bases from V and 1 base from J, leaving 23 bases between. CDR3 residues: CASKPDQSGGFSYNEQFF. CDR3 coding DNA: TGCGCCAGCAAACCCGACCAGAGTGGAGGGTTTTCCTACAATGAGCAGTTCTTC.

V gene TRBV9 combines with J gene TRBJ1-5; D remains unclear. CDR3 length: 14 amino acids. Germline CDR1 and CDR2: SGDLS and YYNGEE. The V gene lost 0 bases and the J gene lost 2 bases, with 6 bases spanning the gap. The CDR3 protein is CASSVGSGNQPQHF. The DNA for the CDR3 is TGTGCCAGCAGCGTAGGTTCAGGCAATCAGCCCCAGCATTTT. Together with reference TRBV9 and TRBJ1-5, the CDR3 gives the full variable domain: DSGVTQTPKHLITATGQRVTLRCSPRSGDLSVYWYQQSLDQGLQFLIQYYNGEERAKGNILERFSAQQFPDLHSELNLSSLELGDSALYFCASSVGSGNQPQHFGDGTRLSIL.

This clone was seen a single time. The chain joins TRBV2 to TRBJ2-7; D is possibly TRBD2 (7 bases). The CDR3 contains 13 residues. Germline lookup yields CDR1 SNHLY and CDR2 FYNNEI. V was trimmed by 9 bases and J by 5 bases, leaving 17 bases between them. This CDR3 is CARGGAVLHEQYF. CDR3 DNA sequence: TGTGCCAGAGGGGGGGCCGTCCTCCACGAGCAGTACTTC.

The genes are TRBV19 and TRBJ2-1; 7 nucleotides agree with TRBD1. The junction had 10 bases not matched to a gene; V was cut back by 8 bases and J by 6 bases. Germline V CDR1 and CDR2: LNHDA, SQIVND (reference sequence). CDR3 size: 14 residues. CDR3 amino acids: CASWNRDSTNEQFF. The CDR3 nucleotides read TGTGCCAGTTGGAACCGGGACAGTACCAATGAGCAGTTCTTC.

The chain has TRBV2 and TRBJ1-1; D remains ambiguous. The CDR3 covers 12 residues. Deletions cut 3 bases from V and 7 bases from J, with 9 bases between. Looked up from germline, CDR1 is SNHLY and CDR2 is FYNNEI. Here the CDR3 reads CASSDSTYEAFF. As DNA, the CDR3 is TGTGCCAGCAGTGACTCAACATATGAAGCTTTCTTT.

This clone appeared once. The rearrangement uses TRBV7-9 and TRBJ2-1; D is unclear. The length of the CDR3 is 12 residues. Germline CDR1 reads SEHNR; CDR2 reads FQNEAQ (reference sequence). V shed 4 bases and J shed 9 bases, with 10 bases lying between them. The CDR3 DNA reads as TGTGCCAGCAGCTCCACATCCGTTGAGCAGTTCTTC. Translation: CASSSTSVEQFF. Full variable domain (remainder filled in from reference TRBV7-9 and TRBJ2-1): DTGVSQNPRHKITKRGQNVTFRCDPISEHNRLYWYRQTLGQGPEFLTYFQNEAQLEKSRLLSDRFSAERPKGSFSTLEIQRTEQGDSAMYLCASSSTSVEQFFGPGTRLTVL.

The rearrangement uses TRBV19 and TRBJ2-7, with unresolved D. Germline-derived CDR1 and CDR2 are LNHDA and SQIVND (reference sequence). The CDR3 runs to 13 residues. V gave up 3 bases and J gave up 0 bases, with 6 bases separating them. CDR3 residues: CASSIQSSYEQYF. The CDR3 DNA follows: TGTGCCAGTAGTATCCAGAGCTCCTACGAGCAGTACTTC. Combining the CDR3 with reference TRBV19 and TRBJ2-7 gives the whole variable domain DGGITQSPKYLFRKEGQNVTLSCEQNLNHDAMYWYRQDPGQGLRLIYYSQIVNDFQKGDIAEGYSVSREKKESFPLTVTSAQKNPTAFYLCASSIQSSYEQYFGPGTRLTVT.

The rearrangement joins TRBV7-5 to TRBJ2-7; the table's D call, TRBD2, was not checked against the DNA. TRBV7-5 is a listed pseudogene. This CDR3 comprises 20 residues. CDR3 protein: CARSLRHTRHIEPSSYEQYF. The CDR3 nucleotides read TGTGCCAGAAGCTTACGCCATACTAGACACATTGAACCTAGCTCCTACGAGCAGTACTTC.